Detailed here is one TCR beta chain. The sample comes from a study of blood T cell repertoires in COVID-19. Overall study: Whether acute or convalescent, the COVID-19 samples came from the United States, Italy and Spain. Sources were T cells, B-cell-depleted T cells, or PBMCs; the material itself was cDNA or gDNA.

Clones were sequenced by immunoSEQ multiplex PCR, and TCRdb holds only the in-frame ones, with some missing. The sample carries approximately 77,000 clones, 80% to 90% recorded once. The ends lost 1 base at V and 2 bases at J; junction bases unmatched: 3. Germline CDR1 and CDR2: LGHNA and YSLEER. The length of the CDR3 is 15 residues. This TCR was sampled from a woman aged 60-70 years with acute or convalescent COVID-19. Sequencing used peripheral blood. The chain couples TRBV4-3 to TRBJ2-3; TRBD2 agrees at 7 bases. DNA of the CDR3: TGCGCCAGCAGCCAAGCGCGGGGGAACACAGATACGCAGTATTTT. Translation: CASSQARGNTDTQYF.